A selection of T cell receptor beta chains follows, all from one sample in a study of early T cells in non-severe SARS-CoV-2 infection. A single record per CDR3 protein comes from TCRdb applying MiXCR to the 5' RACE reads. This table holds around 80,000 distinct CDR3 sequences, over 9% found once. Specimen: whole blood, collected at baseline. The receptors were sampled from an adult who was a healthcare worker with PCR-confirmed SARS-CoV-2 infection or an uninfected control (not recorded which). Each CDR3 is given with its conserved first and last residue. A D gene is named only where the DNA matches it firmly. Expanded clones get a size class; other rows say once, few or many, or leave the size out.

d_call: TRBD2
clone_size: many
j_call: TRBJ2-5
v_call: TRBV5-1
cdr3_nt: TGCGCCAGCAGCTCCAGAGCGGGGGGCGCAGAGACCCAGTACTTC
cdr3_aa: CASSSRAGGAETQYF

d_call: NA
clone_size: NA
j_call: TRBJ1-6
v_call: TRBV5-1
cdr3_nt: TGCGCCAGCAGCCGGAGCGGGACAAATTCACCCCTCCACTTT
cdr3_aa: CASSRSGTNSPLHF

d_call: NA
clone_size: NA
j_call: TRBJ1-1
v_call: TRBV27
cdr3_nt: TGTGCCAGCAGTTTACGCCCGGGTACTGAAGCTTTCTTT
cdr3_aa: CASSLRPGTEAFF

d_call: TRBD2
clone_size: many
j_call: TRBJ2-7
v_call: TRBV6-6
cdr3_nt: TGTGCCAGCAGTCCCCCCAAGCGGGGGGGAGTCCACGAGCAGTACTTC
cdr3_aa: CASSPPKRGGVHEQYF

d_call: NA
clone_size: few
j_call: TRBJ1-2
v_call: TRBV12-3/TRBV12-4
cdr3_nt: TGTGCCAGCAGTTTAGGGGGACGTACGGGAGGCTACACCTTC
cdr3_aa: CASSLGGRTGGYTF

d_call: NA
clone_size: once
j_call: TRBJ2-7
v_call: TRBV4-2
cdr3_nt: TGTGCCAGCAACCAAAATCGGGGCGAGCAGTACTTC
cdr3_aa: CASNQNRGEQYF

d_call: NA
clone_size: few
j_call: TRBJ2-3
v_call: TRBV7-8
cdr3_nt: TGTGCCAGCAGCCAGGACTTCCTCACAGATACGCAGTATTTT
cdr3_aa: CASSQDFLTDTQYF

d_call: NA
clone_size: many
j_call: TRBJ1-6
v_call: TRBV3-1
cdr3_nt: TGTGCCAGCAGCCAACTGGACATACGATTGAATTCACCCCTCCACTTT
cdr3_aa: CASSQLDIRLNSPLHF

d_call: NA
clone_size: many
j_call: TRBJ1-6
v_call: TRBV6-2/TRBV6-3
cdr3_nt: TGTGCCAGCAACAGGGTGCGTTCACCCCTCCACTTT
cdr3_aa: CASNRVRSPLHF

d_call: NA
clone_size: NA
j_call: TRBJ1-6
v_call: TRBV9
cdr3_nt: TGTGCCAGCAGCGTAAGCAGGGAAACTCTTAATTCACCCCTCCACTTT
cdr3_aa: CASSVSRETLNSPLHF

d_call: NA
clone_size: NA
j_call: TRBJ1-1
v_call: TRBV29-1
cdr3_nt: TGCAGCGTCACTCCAGCGGGAAACACTGAAGCTTTCTTT
cdr3_aa: CSVTPAGNTEAFF

d_call: NA
clone_size: few
j_call: TRBJ1-1
v_call: TRBV20-1
cdr3_nt: TGCAGTGCTAGAGAAGGGGTCACTGAAGCTTTCTTT
cdr3_aa: CSAREGVTEAFF

d_call: NA
clone_size: many
j_call: TRBJ2-7
v_call: TRBV6-2/TRBV6-3
cdr3_nt: TGTGCCAGCAGTCCGGGGACTCCCATCTACGAGCAGTACTTC
cdr3_aa: CASSPGTPIYEQYF

d_call: NA
clone_size: NA
j_call: TRBJ1-4
v_call: TRBV12-3/TRBV12-4
cdr3_nt: TGTGCCAGCAGTGATTATGAAAAACTGTTTTTT
cdr3_aa: CASSDYEKLFF

d_call: TRBD1
clone_size: NA
j_call: TRBJ1-2
v_call: TRBV18
cdr3_nt: TGTGCCAGCTCATGGGACAGGGGGCGCGGAACTAGTGGCTACACCTTC
cdr3_aa: CASSWDRGRGTSGYTF

d_call: TRBD1
clone_size: few
j_call: TRBJ1-1
v_call: TRBV28
cdr3_nt: TGTGCCAGCAGTTTACAGGGGGCGGCTTTCTTT
cdr3_aa: CASSLQGAAFF

d_call: TRBD1
clone_size: few
j_call: TRBJ2-7
v_call: TRBV20-1
cdr3_nt: TGCAGTGCTAGAAGGTTCGGACAGGCCTACGAGCAGTACTTC
cdr3_aa: CSARRFGQAYEQYF

d_call: TRBD1
clone_size: NA
j_call: TRBJ1-1
v_call: TRBV3-1
cdr3_nt: TGTGCCAGCAGCCATCGACAGGGGAACACTGAAGCTTTCTTT
cdr3_aa: CASSHRQGNTEAFF

d_call: NA
clone_size: many
j_call: TRBJ1-5
v_call: TRBV6-2/TRBV6-3
cdr3_nt: TGTGCCAGCAGCCGGAGACAGACTAGCAATCAGCCCCAGCATTTT
cdr3_aa: CASSRRQTSNQPQHF

d_call: TRBD2
clone_size: many
j_call: TRBJ2-1
v_call: TRBV14
cdr3_nt: TGTGCCAGCAGCCAAGGATGGCGGGGGGACTCCTACAATGAGCAGTTCTTC
cdr3_aa: CASSQGWRGDSYNEQFF

d_call: NA
clone_size: many
j_call: TRBJ2-5
v_call: TRBV12-3/TRBV12-4
cdr3_nt: TGTGCCAGCAGACTATCGTTCGAGGAAGAGACCCAGTACTTC
cdr3_aa: CASRLSFEEETQYF

d_call: NA
clone_size: many
j_call: TRBJ2-7
v_call: TRBV6-1
cdr3_nt: TGTGCCAGCACTTCGGCAGGGACGGACTACGAGCAGTACTTC
cdr3_aa: CASTSAGTDYEQYF

d_call: NA
clone_size: few
j_call: TRBJ1-2
v_call: TRBV9
cdr3_nt: TGTGCCAGCAGCTCCGGCCAGAACTATGGCTACACCTTC
cdr3_aa: CASSSGQNYGYTF

d_call: NA
clone_size: NA
j_call: TRBJ2-3
v_call: TRBV29-1
cdr3_nt: TGCAGCGTTGAAGGGTCGGCTAGCACAGATACGCAGTATTTT
cdr3_aa: CSVEGSASTDTQYF

d_call: TRBD1
clone_size: NA
j_call: TRBJ1-6
v_call: TRBV13
cdr3_nt: TGTGCCAGCAGCTTAGCGGACAGGGGGCTTTCACCCCTCCACTTT
cdr3_aa: CASSLADRGLSPLHF

d_call: NA
clone_size: many
j_call: TRBJ1-1
v_call: TRBV12-3/TRBV12-4
cdr3_nt: TGTGCCAGCAGTTCCGCAGGGAGGAACACTGAAGCTTTCTTT
cdr3_aa: CASSSAGRNTEAFF

d_call: NA
clone_size: many
j_call: TRBJ1-4
v_call: TRBV11-2
cdr3_nt: TGTGCCAGCAGCTTGGGCCTGAGGGAAAAACTGTTTTTT
cdr3_aa: CASSLGLREKLFF

d_call: TRBD1
clone_size: many
j_call: TRBJ2-7
v_call: TRBV7-8
cdr3_nt: TGTGCCAGCAGCTTATTGGGACAGGGGTCCGAGCAGTACTTC
cdr3_aa: CASSLLGQGSEQYF

d_call: NA
clone_size: NA
j_call: TRBJ2-6
v_call: TRBV29-1
cdr3_nt: TGCAGCGTCCTACCCACGGGGGCCAACGTCCTGACTTTC
cdr3_aa: CSVLPTGANVLTF

d_call: NA
clone_size: few
j_call: TRBJ2-5
v_call: TRBV7-3
cdr3_nt: TGTGCCAGCAGCTTGCGGGGGCGGGAGGAGACCCAGTACTTC
cdr3_aa: CASSLRGREETQYF

d_call: NA
clone_size: many
j_call: TRBJ2-1
v_call: TRBV27
cdr3_nt: TGTGCCAGCAGTCAGGGAGTCTTGAATGAGCAGTTCTTC
cdr3_aa: CASSQGVLNEQFF

d_call: TRBD1
clone_size: many
j_call: TRBJ1-2
v_call: TRBV19
cdr3_nt: TGTGCCAGTAATTCGGGACAGGGGGACTTTAACTATGGCTACACCTTC
cdr3_aa: CASNSGQGDFNYGYTF

d_call: TRBD1
clone_size: many
j_call: TRBJ1-6
v_call: TRBV6-4
cdr3_nt: TGTGCCAGCAGTGAGGGACAGGATAATTCACCCCTCCACTTT
cdr3_aa: CASSEGQDNSPLHF

d_call: NA
clone_size: few
j_call: TRBJ2-5
v_call: TRBV7-2
cdr3_nt: TGTGCCAGCAGCTTATCCTGGGCCCAGTACTTC
cdr3_aa: CASSLSWAQYF

d_call: TRBD1
clone_size: few
j_call: TRBJ1-1
v_call: TRBV28
cdr3_nt: TGTGCCAGCAGAGTTACCGGGACAGGGGAAGCTTTCTTT
cdr3_aa: CASRVTGTGEAFF

d_call: NA
clone_size: few
j_call: TRBJ2-2
v_call: TRBV29-1
cdr3_nt: TGCAGCGTTGAGTCGGGTTTCGGGGAGCTGTTTTTT
cdr3_aa: CSVESGFGELFF

d_call: NA
clone_size: few
j_call: TRBJ2-3
v_call: TRBV29-1
cdr3_nt: TGCAGCGTTGTAAGGGATACAGATACGCAGTATTTT
cdr3_aa: CSVVRDTDTQYF